The sequence of this TCR beta chain was determined in a study of shared clonotypes between healthy human individuals. Per the original methods: Filtering differed for immunoSEQ, which gave only junction sequences without quality scores. The assay was immunoSEQ multiplex PCR, and TCRdb's table has in-frame clones only and misses some. The V and J calls and clone size are taken from that table; D and trimming were inferred from the DNA. The data contain about 1.5 million clones, 95% to 99% of them singletons. The CDR3 runs 12 residues. CDR1 and CDR2 (germline): SQVTM, ANQGSEA. V was pared by 4 bases and J by 8 bases, with 14 bases between.

The sample was naive CD4+ T cells sorted from blood. Subset defined: CD45RA+ positively selected. The chain carries TRBV29-1 and TRBJ1-2; perhaps TRBD1 as D (6 bases). This clonotype was obtained from a man aged 25 to 40 in good health. The DNA for the CDR3 is TGCAGCGTTGCGGGGGGGGCGCTAGGCTACACCTTC. Its protein is CSVAGGALGYTF. Full variable domain (outside the CDR3, taken from reference TRBV29-1 and TRBJ1-2): SAVISQKPSRDICQRGTSLTIQCQVDSQVTMMFWYRQQPGQSLTLIATANQGSEATYESGFVIDKFPISRPNLTFSTLTVSNMSPEDSSIYLCSVAGGALGYTFGSGTRLTVV.